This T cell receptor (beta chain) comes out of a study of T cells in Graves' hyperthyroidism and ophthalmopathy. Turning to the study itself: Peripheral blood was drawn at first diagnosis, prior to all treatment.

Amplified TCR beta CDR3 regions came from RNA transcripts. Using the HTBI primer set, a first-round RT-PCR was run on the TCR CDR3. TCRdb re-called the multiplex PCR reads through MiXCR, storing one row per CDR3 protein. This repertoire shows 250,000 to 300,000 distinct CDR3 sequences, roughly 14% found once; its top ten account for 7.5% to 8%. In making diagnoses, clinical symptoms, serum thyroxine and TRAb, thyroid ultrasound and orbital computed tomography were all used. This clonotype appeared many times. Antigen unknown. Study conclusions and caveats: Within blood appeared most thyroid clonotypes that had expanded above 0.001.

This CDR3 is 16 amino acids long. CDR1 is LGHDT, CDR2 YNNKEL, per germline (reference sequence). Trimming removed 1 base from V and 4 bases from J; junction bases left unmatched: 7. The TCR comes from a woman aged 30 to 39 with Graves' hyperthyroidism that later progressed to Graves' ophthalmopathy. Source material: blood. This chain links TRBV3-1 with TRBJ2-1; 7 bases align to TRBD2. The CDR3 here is CASSQVSSGAYNEQFF. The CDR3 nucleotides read TGTGCCAGCAGCCAAGTATCTAGCGGAGCTTACAATGAGCAGTTCTTC.